This T cell receptor beta chain was captured by sequencing in a study of T cell changes during pregnancy in multiple sclerosis. Germline loops: CDR1 LNHDA, CDR2 SQIVND (reference sequence). The V and J ends lost 6 bases and 7 bases respectively, with 16 bases between them. CDR3 length: 15 amino acids. Sequenced by immunoSEQ multiplex PCR; TCRdb stores in-frame clones only, minus some. Of approximately 98,000 clones listed, 92% are singletons. The specimen was peripheral blood, collected after pregnancy. The source of this sequence is a female donor in good health, enrolled as a control in a pregnancy study. This sequence joins TRBV19 and TRBJ1-6, with a possible D match to TRBD1 (6 bases). The CDR3 sequence is CASRPDRTMNSPLHF. The DNA for the CDR3 is TGTGCCAGTAGACCCGACAGGACGATGAATTCACCCCTCCACTTT.